This TCR beta chain comes out of a study of beta chain features in type 1 diabetes (dated by TCRdb to 2017 to 2018). Study-level background: No differences in mean age, gender distribution, total cell number or subset yield were found between patients and healthy donors. A total of 107,917,701 sorted cells were examined across all samples, and the number of cells per subset was strongly correlated with RNA yield. In the study, recently diagnosed type 1 diabetes patients and matched healthy donors were compared on the TCRB repertoires of their sorted circulating CD4+ T cell subsets. Naive and central memory subsets were obtained from all 28 donors, but regulatory and stem cell-like memory subsets were isolated from only 8 patients and about 8 healthy donors.

In its sample, this clone was seen a few times. Its cognate antigen has yet to be identified. Base qualities are missing; no much larger clone stands one base away. The entire isolated RNA was reverse transcribed using the High Capacity cDNA Reverse Transcription Kit, and thus expressed TCRB transcripts were sequenced. Naive, central memory and regulatory T cell samples underwent deep immunoSEQ sequencing, averaging roughly 3.4 million total reads per sample. Sorted cells were lysed in RLT buffer, and RNA was extracted using DNase-treated RNeasy Micro or Mini kits according to cell number. To prevent cross-contamination, every cell subset was processed on its own, while patient and healthy donor samples were processed together. TCRB sequences were amplified from cDNA with the immunoSEQ multiplex PCR, producing 87-bp fragments spanning the CDR3 region. Sequencing of the amplicons was done on the Illumina HiSeq platform. In the paper's pipeline: PCR bias was computationally corrected using synthetic template baselines, reads within Hamming distance 2 were collapsed, and singletons that could not be merged were discarded. By aligning reads against IMGT, V, D and J genes, CDR3 length, and insertions or deletions at six rearrangement sites were assigned. Within each subset, clonotype counts were normalized to the number of sorted cells before true diversity and Gini coefficients were calculated with the tcR R package. Repertoire sharing was quantified using the overlap coefficient calculated on TCRB nucleotide sequences. This immuneACCESS table, as held by TCRdb, lists in-frame sequences with V and J called but not all clones. Of the missing ones, under half trace to an unresolved V gene in checked studies; the others have no known cause. Clonal size and the V and J genes are those of that table, whereas D and trimming came from the DNA. Counted in this sample were about 44,000 clones; 51% of them appeared once. The ten largest clonotypes hold less than 2.5% of the sample.

The study at large found these results: Sequencing cDNA rather than genomic DNA could over-represent highly expressing activated cells, although activation and CD3 levels did not differ between groups. HLA sub-analyses involved small numbers of individuals, so any influence of HLA type on TCRB rearrangement remained unresolved. The naive, central memory and regulatory TCRB repertoires appeared to resemble one another more closely among patients than among healthy donors. Fewer insertions and more nucleotide deletions at VDJ recombination sites were observed in patients with type 1 diabetes, implying thymic rearrangement abnormalities. Type 1 diabetes patients showed a moderate but significant shortening of TCRB CDR3 length in all four CD4+ subsets. Shorter templates might have been favored by PCR, but patient and control samples were amplified and corrected together, so both groups would have been affected equally by any skew.

A single peripheral blood draw of around 0.11 L on average was collected from each donor into heparinised tubes. Naive, central memory, regulatory and stem cell-like memory CD4+ T cells were sorted on a BD FACSAria II using a panel including CD45RO, CCR7, CD25, CD127, CD95 and CD27. Every sorted population had a purity above 95%. PBMCs were separated immediately by Lymphoprep density gradient centrifugation and were stained directly, without being cultured. So that batch effects would be minimized, each experiment stained and sorted samples in pairs, pairing one healthy donor with one patient. The CDR3 starts with the cysteine, ends with the phenylalanine, and has 16 residues. Just the 48-base CDR3 DNA is kept, in frame starting at base 1. Looking up the germline V gene (reference sequence) yields CDR1 LNHDA and CDR2 SQIVND. Trimming costs V 5 bases and J 0 bases, and their ends lie 14 bases apart.

Material for sequencing was Tregs from blood. The cell subset or site label for this specimen denotes: regulatory CD4+ T cells. The TCR sequence derives from a woman aged 18-29 years in good health. This chain joins TRBV19 to TRBJ2-1; the D gene is perhaps TRBD2, on 5 matching bases. The CDR3 protein: CASSPRGPPSYNEQFF. DNA sequence: TGTGCCAGTAGTCCCCGAGGGCCACCCTCCTACAATGAGCAGTTCTTC.